Shown below are 2 T cell receptor beta chains from a single sample sequenced in a study of blood T cell repertoires in COVID-19. Sequenced by immunoSEQ multiplex PCR; TCRdb stores in-frame clones only, minus some. The sample contains fewer than 130,000 clones, approximately 85% of which appear only once. The sample taken for sequencing was peripheral blood. These receptors were collected from an older woman with acute or convalescent COVID-19.

The chain has TRBV6-6 and TRBJ2-2; D not certain. V was clipped by 3 bases and J by 4 bases, with 15 bases between them. This CDR3 comprises 16 residues. Germline assignment: CDR1 MNHNY and CDR2 SVGAGI (reference sequence). As DNA, the CDR3 is TGTGCCAGCAGTTATAGTCAGGCACTTTCCACCGGGGAGCTGTTTTTT. This sequence encodes CASSYSQALSTGELFF.

The chain links TRBV7-7 to TRBJ2-5, with TRBD2 matching 12 bases. The CDR3 runs 16 residues. Germline assignment: CDR1 SSHAT and CDR2 FNYEAQ (reference sequence). With V trimmed by 5 bases and J by 2 bases, 6 bases remained unmatched. CDR3 nucleotides: TGTGCCAGCAGCCGAGGACTAGCGGGGAGGCAAGAGACCCAGTACTTC. Protein sequence: CASSRGLAGRQETQYF.